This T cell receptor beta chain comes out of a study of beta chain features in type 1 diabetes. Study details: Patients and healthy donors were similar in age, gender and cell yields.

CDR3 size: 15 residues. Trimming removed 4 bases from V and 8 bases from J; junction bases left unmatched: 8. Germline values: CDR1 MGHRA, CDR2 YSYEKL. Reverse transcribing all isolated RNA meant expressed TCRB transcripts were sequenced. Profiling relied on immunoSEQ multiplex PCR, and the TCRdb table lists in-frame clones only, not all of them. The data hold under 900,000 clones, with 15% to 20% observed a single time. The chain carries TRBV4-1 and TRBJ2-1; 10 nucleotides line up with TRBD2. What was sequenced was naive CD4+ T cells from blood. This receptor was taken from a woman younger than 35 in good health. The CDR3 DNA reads TGCGCCAGCAGCCGGGGACTAGCGAGAATGTATGAGCAGTTCTTC. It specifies CASSRGLARMYEQFF.